The entry that follows covers one TCR beta chain sequence. The sample belongs to a study of blood T cell repertoires in COVID-19. Background on the study: Whether acute or convalescent, the COVID-19 samples came from the United States, Italy and Spain. The cDNA or gDNA used as material had been derived from T cells, B-cell-depleted T cells, or PBMCs.

As processed by the authors: Amplification from reference gene primers served as the basis for estimated nucleated cell counts. Generated by immunoSEQ multiplex PCR, the TCRdb table keeps only in-frame clones and is missing some. From that table come the V and J calls and clone size; the DNA was used to work out D and trimming. The sample carries roughly 200,000 clones, 70% to 90% recorded once. The CDR3 spans 14 residues. Trimming at V came to 4 bases and at J to 4 bases, leaving 6 bases not matched to a gene. The germline V gene encodes CDR1 SEHNR and CDR2 FQNEAQ (reference sequence). The sample comprised peripheral blood. The sequence was collected from a man in his late teens or twenties with active or convalescent COVID-19. The V gene is TRBV7-9, the J gene TRBJ1-2; TRBD1 agrees at 7 bases. The CDR3 here is CASSSKTGTYGYTF. The CDR3 DNA reads TGTGCCAGCAGCTCCAAGACAGGGACCTATGGCTACACCTTC.